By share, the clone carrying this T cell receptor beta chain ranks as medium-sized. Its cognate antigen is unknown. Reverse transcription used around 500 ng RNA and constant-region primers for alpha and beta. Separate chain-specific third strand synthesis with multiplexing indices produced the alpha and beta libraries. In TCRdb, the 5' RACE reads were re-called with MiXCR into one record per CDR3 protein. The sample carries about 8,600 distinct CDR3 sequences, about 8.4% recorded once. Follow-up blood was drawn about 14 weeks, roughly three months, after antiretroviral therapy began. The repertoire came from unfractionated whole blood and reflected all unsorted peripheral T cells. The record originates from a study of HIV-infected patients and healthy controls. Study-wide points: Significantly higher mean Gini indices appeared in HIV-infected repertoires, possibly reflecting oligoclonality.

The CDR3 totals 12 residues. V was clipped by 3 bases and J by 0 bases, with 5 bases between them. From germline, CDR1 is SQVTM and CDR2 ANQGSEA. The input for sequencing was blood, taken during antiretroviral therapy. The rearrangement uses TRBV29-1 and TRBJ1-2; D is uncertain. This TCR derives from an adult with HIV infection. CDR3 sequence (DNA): TGCAGCGTTGAGCAGACTAACTATGGCTACACCTTC. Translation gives CSVEQTNYGYTF.